The 18 T cell receptor beta chains presented below share a single source sample, sequenced in a study of shared clonotypes between healthy human individuals. This table comes from immunoSEQ multiplex PCR, and its TCRdb copy is limited to in-frame clones, with some not included. Of over a million clones detected, 98% to 99% appear once; the ten largest clones hold under 0.45%. Specimen: naive CD4+ T cells sorted from blood. The subset here: CD45RA+ positively selected. The source is a man aged 30-40 years in good health.

The chain links TRBV28 to TRBJ2-7; 11 bases fit TRBD2. Germline trimming cut 3 bases from V and 6 bases from J; bases unmatched to any gene: 7. This CDR3 is built from 15 residues. The V gene's germline CDR1 is MDHEN and CDR2 SYDVKM. The CDR3 nucleotides are TGTGCCAGCAGTTTTTTCGGTAGCGGGAGGGTCGAGCAGTACTTC. This translates into CASSFFGSGRVEQYF.

The rearrangement uses TRBV11-2 and TRBJ2-7; a weak D match, TRBD2 (5 bases). Germline CDR1 and CDR2: SGHAT and FQNNGV. The CDR3 has 13 residues. Trimming removed 5 bases at V and 4 bases at J, with 12 bases between. The CDR3 DNA sequence: TGTGCCAGCAGCCCGGGATTCCCGTACGAGCAGTACTTC. Its protein product is CASSPGFPYEQYF.

The chain recombines TRBV27 with TRBJ2-7; TRBD2 aligns across 10 bases. The CDR3 is made up of 13 amino acids. After removal of 5 bases from V and 7 bases from J, the junction contained 5 bases not matched to a gene. CDR1 is MNHEY and CDR2 is SMNVEV in the germline V gene (reference sequence). CDR3 DNA sequence: TGTGCCAGCAGTGCCCTAGCGGGAGTAGAGCAGTACTTC. Translation: CASSALAGVEQYF.

In the case of this clone: In the same sample, other DNA sequences code for this CDR3. The chain recombines TRBV18 with TRBJ2-1; no firm D call. The germline CDR1 and CDR2 sequences are KGHSH and LQKENI. Trimming stripped 3 bases from V and 10 bases from J, with 7 bases between. The CDR3 consists of 11 residues. CDR3 DNA sequence: TGTGCCAGCTCACCGGGCAACGAGCAGTTCTTC. Translated, it gives CASSPGNEQFF.

V gene TRBV20-1 combines with J gene TRBJ2-5; D unclear. The J call may be wrong; the DNA end is better matched by TRBJ2-7. Looked up from germline, CDR1 is DFQATT and CDR2 is SNEGSKA (reference sequence). There are 10 residues in the CDR3. CDR3 region: CSAKWYEQYF. The CDR3 coding sequence is TGCAGTGCTAAGTGGTACGAGCAGTACTTC.

The chain combines TRBV19 with TRBJ1-1; the match to TRBD1 covers 9 bases. J gave up 5 bases and V 6 bases, and 7 bases lay outside the gene matches. The CDR3 consists of 14 residues. Germline V gene sequence: CDR1 LNHDA, CDR2 SQIVND (reference sequence). The CDR3 DNA sequence: TGTGCCAGTAGCCCCGAACAGGGGGCGACTGAAGCTTTCTTT. Protein: CASSPEQGATEAFF. The full variable domain, in which reference TRBV19 and TRBJ1-1 provide the parts outside the CDR3, is DGGITQSPKYLFRKEGQNVTLSCEQNLNHDAMYWYRQDPGQGLRLIYYSQIVNDFQKGDIAEGYSVSREKKESFPLTVTSAQKNPTAFYLCASSPEQGATEAFFGQGTRLTVV.

The rearrangement uses TRBV6-6 and TRBJ1-2; 10 nucleotides agree with TRBD1. CDR3 length: 13 residues. From germline, CDR1 is MNHNY and CDR2 SVGAGI (reference sequence). After removal of 6 bases from V and 8 bases from J, the junction contained 6 bases not matched to a gene. The CDR3 region is CASSQDRGYGYTF. In DNA, the CDR3 is TGTGCCAGCAGCCAGGACAGGGGGTACGGCTACACCTTC.

The chain joins TRBV11-2 to TRBJ2-5; D is ambiguous. V was clipped by 1 base and J by 5 bases, with 8 bases between them. CDR3 length: 13 amino acids. The V gene's germline CDR1 is SGHAT and CDR2 FQNNGV. The CDR3 reads CASSLGESETQYF. Here the CDR3 DNA reads TGTGCCAGCAGCTTAGGGGAATCGGAGACCCAGTACTTC. Variable domain in full (rest from reference TRBV11-2 and TRBJ2-5): EAGVAQSPRYKIIEKRQSVAFWCNPISGHATLYWYQQILGQGPKLLIQFQNNGVVDDSQLPKDRFSAERLKGVDSTLKIQPAKLEDSAVYLCASSLGESETQYFGPGTRLLVL.

The count of this clone is one. The gene calls are TRBV5-1 and TRBJ2-1, with 14 bases that match TRBD2. This CDR3 region has 15 residues. Germline CDR1 SGHRS, CDR2 YFSETQ. J lost 4 bases, V lost 8 bases, and 5 bases had no gene match. The CDR3 bases are TGCGCCAGGGGACTAGCGGGAGTTGTATACAATGAGCAGTTCTTC. Translation: CARGLAGVVYNEQFF.

CDR3 DNA sequence: TGTGCCAGCAGCCTTGGGGATTACTATGGCTACACCTTC. This codes for CASSLGDYYGYTF. This sequence joins TRBV9 and TRBJ1-2; no clear D gene. V was trimmed by 4 bases and J by 3 bases, leaving 10 bases between them. Per germline, CDR1 SGDLS and CDR2 YYNGEE. The CDR3 runs to 13 residues.

This sequence joins TRBV5-4 and TRBJ1-4; no clear D. V was clipped by 0 bases and J by 0 bases, with 6 bases between them. This CDR3 is built from 15 residues. Germline loops: CDR1 SGHNT, CDR2 YYREEE (reference sequence). In DNA, the CDR3 is TGTGCCAGCAGCTTGGACAGAGCAACTAATGAAAAACTGTTTTTT. Residues: CASSLDRATNEKLFF.

In its sample, this clone was seen once. The chain has TRBV28 and TRBJ2-7; D perhaps matches TRBD2 (6 bases). Trimming cost V 8 bases and J 5 bases, with 22 bases left between them. The CDR3 totals 15 residues. Germline CDR1 reads MDHEN; CDR2 reads SYDVKM. The CDR3 is CASALGGLTNHEQYF. The CDR3 nucleotides are TGTGCCAGCGCGCTCGGGGGACTTACGAACCACGAGCAGTACTTC.

V gene TRBV14 combines with J gene TRBJ1-1; no reliable D call. Germline lookup yields CDR1 SGHDN and CDR2 FVKESK. The CDR3 has 15 amino acids. V gave up 1 base and J gave up 4 bases, with 13 bases separating them. CDR3 residues: CASSQAPRASTEAFF. As DNA, the CDR3 is TGTGCCAGCAGCCAAGCGCCGAGGGCATCCACTGAAGCTTTCTTT.

The chain uses TRBV29-1 and TRBJ2-2, with a weak D call TRBD1 (5 bases). Per germline, CDR1 SQVTM and CDR2 ANQGSEA. The CDR3 is 13 amino acids. V was cut by 3 bases and J by 4 bases, with 9 bases left in between. CDR3 nucleotides: TGCAGCGTTGACGTGCAGGGCACCGGGGAGCTGTTTTTT. Residues: CSVDVQGTGELFF.

This chain connects TRBV18 to TRBJ2-5; D is possibly TRBD1 or TRBD2 (5 bases each). The CDR3 is 17 amino acids. Germline V gene lookup returns CDR1 KGHSH and CDR2 LQKENI. The V gene lost 5 bases and the J gene lost 4 bases, with 23 bases spanning the gap. The CDR3 nucleotides are TGTGCCAGCTCAACATCTACCCCCGGGACGTCGGCAGAGACCCAGTACTTC. This gives the protein CASSTSTPGTSAETQYF.

This chain links TRBV7-9 with TRBJ1-1; D possibly corresponds to TRBD1 (6 bases). Trimming removed 1 base from V and 2 bases from J, with 20 bases in between. Looked up from germline, CDR1 is SEHNR and CDR2 is FQNEAQ (reference sequence). CDR3 size: 18 residues. The CDR3 spells CASSLGARDTILNTEAFF. DNA of the CDR3: TGTGCCAGCAGCTTAGGGGCGCGGGACACTATCCTTAACACTGAAGCTTTCTTT.

The chain carries TRBV28 and TRBJ1-5; D may be TRBD1 (5 bases). This CDR3 comprises 14 residues. V lost 2 bases, J lost 5 bases, and 10 bases lay in between. Looked up from germline, CDR1 is MDHEN and CDR2 is SYDVKM. The CDR3 loop reads CASSLTRGDQPQHF. The CDR3 DNA is TGTGCCAGCAGTTTAACTAGGGGAGATCAGCCCCAGCATTTT.

The CDR3 DNA sequence: TGTGCCTGGGCGAGCGGTTTCTCCTACGAGCAGTACTTC. Its translation: CAWASGFSYEQYF. The chain recombines TRBV30 with TRBJ2-7; weak D call: TRBD2 (5 bases). Germline CDR1 reads GTSNPN; CDR2 reads SVGIG (reference sequence). V lost 5 bases and J 0 bases, leaving 11 bases between the germline ends. CDR3 length: 13 residues. Together with reference TRBV30 and TRBJ2-7, the CDR3 gives the full variable domain: SQTIHQWPATLVQPVGSPLSLECTVEGTSNPNLYWYRQAAGRGLQLLFYSVGIGQISSEVPQNLSASRPQDRQFILSSKKLLLSDSGFYLCAWASGFSYEQYFGPGTRLTVT.